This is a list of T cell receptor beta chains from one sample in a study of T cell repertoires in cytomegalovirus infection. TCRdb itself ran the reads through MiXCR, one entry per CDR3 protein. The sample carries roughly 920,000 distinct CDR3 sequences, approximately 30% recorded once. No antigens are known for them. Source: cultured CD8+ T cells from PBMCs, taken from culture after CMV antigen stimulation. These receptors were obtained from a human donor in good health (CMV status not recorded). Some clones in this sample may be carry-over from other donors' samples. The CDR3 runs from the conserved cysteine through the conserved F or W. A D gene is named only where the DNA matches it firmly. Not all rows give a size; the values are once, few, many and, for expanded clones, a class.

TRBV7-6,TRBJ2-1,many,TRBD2,TGTGCCAGCAGCGCGGGACTACAACATGAGCAGTTCTTC,CASSAGLQHEQFF
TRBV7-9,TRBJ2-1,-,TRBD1,TGTGCCAGCAGCCAGGACAGGGTGGGATACAATGAGCAGTTCTTC,CASSQDRVGYNEQFF
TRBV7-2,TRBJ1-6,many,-,TGTGCCAGCACCCCCCAACCCGATAATTCACCCCTCCACTTT,CASTPQPDNSPLHF
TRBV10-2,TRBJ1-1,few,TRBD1,TGCGCCAGCAGTGGAGACAGGGTGAACACTGAAGCTTTCTTT,CASSGDRVNTEAFF
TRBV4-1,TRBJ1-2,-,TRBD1,TGCGCCAGCAGCCAAGATGAGGGGGCGGGCTACACCTTC,CASSQDEGAGYTF
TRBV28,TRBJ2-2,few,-,TGTGCCAGCAGTTTAGAGGGTCCGAACACCGGGGAGCTGTTTTTT,CASSLEGPNTGELFF
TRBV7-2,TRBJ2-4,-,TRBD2,TGTGCCAGCAGCTTAGGCCCCTCCTGGGGTAGCGGGGGGCCAGCTGCTCGGGGGGACATTCAGTACTTC,CASSLGPSWGSGGPAARGDIQYF
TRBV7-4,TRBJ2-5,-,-,TGTGCCAACAGCTTAGTTAACAACGCGGGAGAGACCCAGTACTTC,CANSLVNNAGETQYF
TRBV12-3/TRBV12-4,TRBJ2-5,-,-,TGTGCCAGCAGTGGGGGTGGGGGGCCCCGTCGGGAGACCCAGTACTTC,CASSGGGGPRRETQYF
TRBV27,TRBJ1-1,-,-,TGTGCCAGCAGAGGGAGGGGGAGGACTGAAGCTTTCTTT,CASRGRGRTEAFF
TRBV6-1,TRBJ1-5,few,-,TGTGCCAGCAGTGATCGCAGGGGCTTGTCGTTCCCCCAGCATTTT,CASSDRRGLSFPQHF
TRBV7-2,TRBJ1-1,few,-,TGTGCCAGCAGCCCTATGAGGGGCGAAGAAGCTTTCTTT,CASSPMRGEEAFF
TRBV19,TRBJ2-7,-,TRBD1,TGTGCCAGTAGTATAGCCCGGACAGGGGACTACGAGCAGTACTTC,CASSIARTGDYEQYF
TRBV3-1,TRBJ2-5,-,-,TGTGCCAGCAGCCAAGGTCGTCGAAACGAAGAGACCCAGTACTTC,CASSQGRRNEETQYF
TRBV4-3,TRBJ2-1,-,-,TGCGCCAGCAGCCTAACCAGTAGCGACTACTCCTACAATGAGCAGTTCTTC,CASSLTSSDYSYNEQFF
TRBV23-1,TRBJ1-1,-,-,TGCGCCAGCAGTCAATCGGCCAGGGGTCTATTGGGCGCTGAAGCTTTCTTT,CASSQSARGLLGAEAFF
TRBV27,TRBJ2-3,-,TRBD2,TGTGCCAGCAGTTTATCCTCTAGCGGGGGGGCAGATACGCAGTATTTT,CASSLSSSGGADTQYF
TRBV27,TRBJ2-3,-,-,TGTGCCAGCAGTTTTAACGCCGATACGCAGTATTTT,CASSFNADTQYF
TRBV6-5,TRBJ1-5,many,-,TGTGCCAGCAGTTACTCCTTAAATCAGCCCCAGCATTTT,CASSYSLNQPQHF
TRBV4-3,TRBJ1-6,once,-,TGCGCCAGCAGCCAAGGGGGTTCTAATAATTCACCCCTCCACTTT,CASSQGGSNNSPLHF
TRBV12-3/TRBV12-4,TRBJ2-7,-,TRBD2,TGTGCCAGCAGTGACTCTAGCGGGGGAGACTCCTACGAGCAGTACTTC,CASSDSSGGDSYEQYF
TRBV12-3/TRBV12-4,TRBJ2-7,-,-,TGTGCCAGCAGCCTTGAGACGGGAAGAGAGCAGTACTTC,CASSLETGREQYF
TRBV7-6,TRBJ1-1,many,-,TGTGCCAGCAGGATCAGGCCTGAAGCTTTCTTT,CASRIRPEAFF
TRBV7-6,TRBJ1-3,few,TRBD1,TGTGCCAGCAGCTCACCGGGACAGTATGAGGACACCATATATTTT,CASSSPGQYEDTIYF
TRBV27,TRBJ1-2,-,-,TGTGCCAGCAGTCCCTTCCGCCGAGGGGCGGCTCTGACACTCTATGGCTACACCTTC,CASSPFRRGAALTLYGYTF
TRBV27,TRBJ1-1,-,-,TGTGCCAGCAGTTTAGGACCGGGGTTGACTGAAGCTTTCTTT,CASSLGPGLTEAFF
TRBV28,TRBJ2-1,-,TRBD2,TGTGCCAGCAGGAAAAGCGGGACTAGCGGGGGGGCGAGTGAGCAGTTCTTC,CASRKSGTSGGASEQFF
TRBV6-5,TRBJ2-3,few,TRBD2,TGTGCCAGCAGTTACTCGATGGGGGTAGGACTAGCGGGGACCTCTAACACAGATACGCAGTATTTT,CASSYSMGVGLAGTSNTDTQYF
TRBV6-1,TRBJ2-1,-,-,TGTGCCAGCAGTGCATTTACACCTGGGGGACCCTACAATGAGCAGTTCTTC,CASSAFTPGGPYNEQFF
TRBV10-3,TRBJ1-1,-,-,TGTGCCATCAGTGATTCCCGGACAGCGAACACTGAAGCTTTCTTT,CAISDSRTANTEAFF
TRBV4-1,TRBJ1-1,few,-,TGCGCCGCTACGCTTGGGGCTCCAGGTTTCAGTGGGGGGCGTGAAGCTTTCTTT,CAATLGAPGFSGGREAFF
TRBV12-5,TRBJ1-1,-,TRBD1,TGTGCTAGTGGTTTGGGCGCCTGGGACAGGGGGTACACTGAAGCTTTCTTT,CASGLGAWDRGYTEAFF
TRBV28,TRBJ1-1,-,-,TGTGCCAGCATCCACAGGGCCTGGGCGATGAACACTGAAGCTTTCTTT,CASIHRAWAMNTEAFF
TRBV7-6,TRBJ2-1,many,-,TGTGCCAGCAGCTGGGACACGGATGGGCTCGTCGGGCAGTTCTTC,CASSWDTDGLVGQFF
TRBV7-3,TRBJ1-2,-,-,TGTGCCAGCAGCCTAAGGGGACAAGGGTATCATGGCTACACCTTC,CASSLRGQGYHGYTF
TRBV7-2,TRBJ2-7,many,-,TGTGCCAGCAGCTTACTTCCGAGCGACCCCCCCTACGAGCAGTACTTC,CASSLLPSDPPYEQYF
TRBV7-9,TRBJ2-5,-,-,TGTGCCAGCAGCTTCGGACCCGAGGGAGAGACCCAGTACTTC,CASSFGPEGETQYF
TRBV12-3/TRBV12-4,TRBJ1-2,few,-,TGTGCCAGCAGTTTAAGGGGTTATTTCGACTATGGCTACACCTTC,CASSLRGYFDYGYTF
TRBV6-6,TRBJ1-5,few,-,TGTGCCAGCAGTTACTCGGACAGTAACAATCAGCCCCAGCATTTT,CASSYSDSNNQPQHF
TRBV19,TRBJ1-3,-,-,TGTGCCAGTACCCCTCCTACAGTATTTGGAAACACCATATATTTT,CASTPPTVFGNTIYF
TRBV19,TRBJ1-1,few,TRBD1,TGTGCCAGTACCACGCCAGGGGGCATTGAAGCTTTCTTT,CASTTPGGIEAFF
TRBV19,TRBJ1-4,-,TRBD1,TGTGCCAGTAGTTTTACCGGGACAGACGGGCGACTGTTTTTT,CASSFTGTDGRLFF
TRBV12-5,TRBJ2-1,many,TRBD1,TGTGCTACCTCGACAGGGGACTACAATGAGCAGTTCTTC,CATSTGDYNEQFF
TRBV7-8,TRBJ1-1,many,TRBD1,TGTGCCAGCGCTCACCTATACACAGGGGACACTGAAGCTTTCTTT,CASAHLYTGDTEAFF
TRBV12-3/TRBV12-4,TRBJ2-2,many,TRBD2,TGTGCCAGCAGTCCATCAACTAGCGGGGGAAACACCGGGGAGCTGTTTTTT,CASSPSTSGGNTGELFF
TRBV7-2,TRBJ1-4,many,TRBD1,TGTGCCAGCAGCCCACCACCGACAGGGCGGGATGAAAAACTGTTTTTT,CASSPPPTGRDEKLFF
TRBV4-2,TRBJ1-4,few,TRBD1,TGTGCCAGCAGCCAACAGATGACAGGGGTGGATGAAAAACTGTTTTTT,CASSQQMTGVDEKLFF
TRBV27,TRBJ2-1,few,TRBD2,TGTGCCAGCAGTTTAGTGGGGGGGGTGGATGAGCAGTTCTTC,CASSLVGGVDEQFF
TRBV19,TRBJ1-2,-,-,TGTGCCAGTAGTATTAGACAGAATTACGGCTACACCTTC,CASSIRQNYGYTF
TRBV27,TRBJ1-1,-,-,TGTGCCAGCAGTTCCCAGTCCAATGTTCTTGAAGCTTTCTTT,CASSSQSNVLEAFF
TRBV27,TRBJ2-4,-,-,TGTGCCAGCAGTTTAGTTTCGGGCAACATTCAGTACTTC,CASSLVSGNIQYF
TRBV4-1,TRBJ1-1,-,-,TGCGCCAGCAGCCAAGGAGGCAGGTGGACTGAAGCTTTCTTT,CASSQGGRWTEAFF
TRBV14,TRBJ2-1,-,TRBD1,TGTGCCAGCAGCCAAGGCGGCAGGGGGCTCAATGAGCAGTTCTTC,CASSQGGRGLNEQFF
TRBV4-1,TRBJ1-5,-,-,TGCGCCAGCAGCCTAAACCGGGCCCTAAATCAGCCCCAGCATTTT,CASSLNRALNQPQHF
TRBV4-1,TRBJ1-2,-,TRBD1,TGCGCCAGCAGCCAGGGACAGGGACCCGATTATAACTATGGCTACACCTTC,CASSQGQGPDYNYGYTF